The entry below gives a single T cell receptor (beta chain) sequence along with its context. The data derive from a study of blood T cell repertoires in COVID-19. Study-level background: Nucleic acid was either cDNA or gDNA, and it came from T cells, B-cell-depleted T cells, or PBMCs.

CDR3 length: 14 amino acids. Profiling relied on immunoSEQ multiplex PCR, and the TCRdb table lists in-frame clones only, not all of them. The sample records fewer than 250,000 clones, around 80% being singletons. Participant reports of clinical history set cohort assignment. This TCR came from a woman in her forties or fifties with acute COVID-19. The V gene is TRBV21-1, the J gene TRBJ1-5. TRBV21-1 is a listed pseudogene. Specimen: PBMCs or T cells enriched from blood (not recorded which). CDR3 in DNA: TGTGCCAGCAGTGCTACATGGGAGGTTCAGCCCCAGCATTTT. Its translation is CASSATWEVQPQHF.